Presented here are 27 T cell receptor beta chains from one specimen sequenced in a study of regulatory T cells in long-lasting Graves disease. Time point described: newly diagnosed GD, antithyroid drugs for less than 3 months. Researchers made the TCR library from RNA that was extracted from PBMCs. Libraries of TCR beta came from iRepertoire HTBI primers plus Arm-PCR of CDR3 regions. TCRdb used MiXCR to reprocess the multiplex PCR reads, holding one entry per CDR3 protein. Of approximately 400,000 distinct CDR3 sequences listed, under 15% are singletons. The same sample was also used in a study of T cells in Graves' hyperthyroidism and ophthalmopathy.

The sequencing used peripheral blood mononuclear cells (PBMCs), collected at new diagnosis, from a patient treated with antithyroid drugs. Receptors were obtained from a woman in her twenties or thirties with Graves disease.

Ten or more counts support this clonotype. The chain joins TRBV2 to TRBJ2-5, with 7 bases identical to TRBD1. Trimming at V came to 9 bases and at J to 5 bases, leaving 6 bases not matched to a gene. The CDR3 contains 12 residues. In germline, CDR1 is SNHLY, CDR2 FYNNEI. CDR3 nucleotide sequence: TGTGCCAGACACGACAGGGATGAGACCCAGTACTTC. Translated: CARHDRDETQYF. The full variable domain, in which reference TRBV2 and TRBJ2-5 provide the parts outside the CDR3, is EPEVTQTPSHQVTQMGQEVILRCVPISNHLYFYWYRQILGQKVEFLVSFYNNEISEKSEIFDDQFSVERPDGSNFTLKIRSTKLEDSAMYFCARHDRDETQYFGPGTRLLVL.

In its sample, this clonotype was seen a few times. This may arise from a read error, as a much more abundant clone is one base away. The chain couples TRBV6-5 to TRBJ1-1; weak D call: TRBD1 (6 bases). Germline assignment: CDR1 MNHEY and CDR2 SVGAGI. The CDR3 is 15 amino acids. The CDR3 bases are TGTGCCGGCAGTTACTCTCATTTCAGGGGCACTGAAGCTTTCTTT. This encodes CAGSYSHFRGTEAFF.

This clonotype is a singleton in its sample. This chain connects TRBV4-1 to TRBJ2-2; maybe TRBD2 (6 bases). V was shortened by 4 bases and J by 6 bases, with 18 bases between the two germline ends. The CDR3 length is 16 residues. The germline gives CDR1 MGHRA, CDR2 YSYEKL. The CDR3 region has the DNA TGCGCCAGCAGCCTTGCCGGGACTCCCGGCGCCGGGGAGCTGTTTTTT. It is translated as CASSLAGTPGAGELFF.

This clonotype was detected many times. The V and J genes are TRBV18 and TRBJ1-1; D gene ambiguous. Germline V gives CDR1 KGHSH, CDR2 LQKENI. The V and J ends lost 3 bases and 5 bases respectively, with 16 bases between them. The CDR3 is 15 amino acids. The CDR3 bases are TGTGCCAGCTCACCCAACCACAGAATGGTAACTGAAGCTTTCTTT. This sequence encodes CASSPNHRMVTEAFF.

This clonotype was picked up many times. The V call is TRBV20-1, the J call TRBJ2-1; TRBD1 aligns across 9 bases. The CDR3 covers 14 residues. The germline V gene encodes CDR1 DFQATT and CDR2 SNEGSKA (reference sequence). The trim removed 1 base at V and 3 bases at J, leaving 1 base unmatched. The CDR3 loop is CSARGTGDYNEQFF. The DNA of the CDR3 is TGCAGTGCTAGAGGGACAGGGGACTACAATGAGCAGTTCTTC.

The DNA for the CDR3 is TGTGCCAGCAGCTTATCGGGGAATCCGGGTACAGGGGCTAATGAGCAGTTCTTC. Translation gives CASSLSGNPGTGANEQFF. The V and J genes are TRBV7-3 and TRBJ2-1; 7 nucleotides match TRBD1. Germline trimming cut 2 bases from V and 7 bases from J; bases unmatched to any gene: 17. The CDR3 length is 18 residues. Germline lookup yields CDR1 SGHTA and CDR2 FQGTGA. Filled out from reference TRBV7-3 and TRBJ2-1, the complete variable domain reads GAGVSQTPSNKVTEKGKYVELRCDPISGHTALYWYRQSLGQGPEFLIYFQGTGAADDSGLPNDRFFAVRPEGSVSTLKIQRTERGDSAVYLCASSLSGNPGTGANEQFFGPGTRLTVL.

This clonotype appeared a few times. V and J are TRBV30 and TRBJ2-3; D is possibly TRBD1 (5 bases). Judging by the DNA end, TRBJ2-7 fits better; the J call may be wrong. There are 13 residues in the CDR3. Per the germline V gene, CDR1 is GTSNPN and CDR2 is SVGIG (reference sequence). CDR3 bases: TGTGCCGGGGCCGTCGGACACGACTACGAGCAGTACTTC. This gives the protein CAGAVGHDYEQYF.

There are many counts of this clonotype. The V and J genes are TRBV27 and TRBJ2-1, with D perhaps matching TRBD1 or TRBD2 (5 bases each). Trimming took off 6 bases at V and 7 bases at J, with 19 bases between the two ends. CDR1 and CDR2 (germline): MNHEY, SMNVEV (reference sequence). CDR3 size: 15 residues. The CDR3 bases are TGTGCCAGCAGCAACCCCGGGACCCAACAAAATGAGCAGTTCTTC. It translates to CASSNPGTQQNEQFF.

The sample holds one count of this clonotype. The junction differs from germline at one of its ends, possibly a read error. V is TRBV29-1 and J is TRBJ2-7, with 8 bases lining up with TRBD2. The CDR3 is 14 residues long. The germline gives CDR1 SQVTM, CDR2 ANQGSEA. The CDR3 loop is CSVEGGGSSYGQYF. The CDR3 DNA is TGCAGCGTTGAAGGCGGGGGGTCCTCCTACGGGCAGTACTTC.

This clonotype was counted at least ten times. The chain employs TRBV5-1 and TRBJ2-1; D may be TRBD2 (6 bases). The V gene lost 4 bases and the J gene lost 6 bases, with 14 bases spanning the gap. In germline, CDR1 is SGHRS, CDR2 YFSETQ. The CDR3 contains 14 residues. CDR3 sequence reads: CASSQAPSANEQFF. In DNA, the CDR3 is TGCGCCAGCAGCCAAGCCCCTAGCGCCAATGAGCAGTTCTTC.

This chain connects TRBV3-1 to TRBJ2-7, with 12 bases matching TRBD2. The CDR3 contains 15 residues. V lost 4 bases and J lost 7; bases outside the gene matches: 8. Germline V gives CDR1 LGHDT, CDR2 YNNKEL (reference sequence). CDR3 residues: CASSLGLAGYNEQYF. CDR3 nucleotides: TGTGCCAGCAGCCTTGGACTAGCGGGATACAATGAGCAGTACTTC.

This clonotype appeared many times. The chain combines TRBV2 with TRBJ2-7; TRBD1 is a possible D gene (5 bases). The CDR3 extends over 12 amino acids. Per germline, CDR1 SNHLY and CDR2 FYNNEI. Trimming shortened V by 7 bases and J by 2 bases, and 9 bases separated the two germline ends. As DNA, the CDR3 is TGTGCCAGCACCGGACAAGCCTACGAGCAGTACTTC. This gives the protein CASTGQAYEQYF.

This clonotype was picked up many times. The gene calls are TRBV12-3 or TRBV12-4 and TRBJ1-5, with 7 bases fitting TRBD1. Trimming cost V 5 bases and J 6 bases; bases outside gene matches: 7. The CDR3 is 14 amino acids. The DNA for the CDR3 is TGTGCCAGCAGTGACAGACAGGGCATTCAGCCCCAGCATTTT. This gives the protein CASSDRQGIQPQHF.

This clonotype has ten or more counts. The chain carries TRBV5-1 and TRBJ2-3; D may correspond to TRBD1 or TRBD2 (5 bases each). V lost 4 bases, J lost 6 bases, and 9 bases lay in between. The germline V gene has CDR1 SGHRS and CDR2 YFSETQ. This CDR3 comprises 12 residues. CDR3 in DNA: TGCGCCAGCAGCCACGAGGGGGATACGCAGTATTTT. Amino acid sequence: CASSHEGDTQYF.

The chain carries TRBV29-1 and TRBJ2-7; no definite D call. The CDR3 length is 12 residues. CDR1 is SQVTM, CDR2 ANQGSEA, per germline. V gave up 6 bases and J gave up 1 base, with 10 bases separating them. CDR3 sequence: CSVSWSSYEQYF. In nucleotides, the CDR3 is TGCAGCGTGAGTTGGAGTTCCTACGAGCAGTACTTC.

This clonotype has ten or more counts. V is TRBV5-4 and J is TRBJ2-3; no clear D gene. Trimming shortened V by 4 bases and J by 2 bases, and 11 bases separated the two germline ends. The V gene's germline CDR1 is SGHNT and CDR2 YYREEE (reference sequence). This CDR3 is built from 14 residues. The CDR3 DNA reads as TGTGCCAGCAGCCCAGACGACTTCACAGATACGCAGTATTTT. It is translated as CASSPDDFTDTQYF.

On this clonotype: Given a much more abundant clone one base away, this may be a read error. The conserved closing phenylalanine or tryptophan is absent in this CDR3, likely reflecting a read error. The rearrangement links TRBV12-3 or TRBV12-4 to TRBJ1-2; D is perhaps TRBD1 (6 bases). Between the trimmed V and J ends, which lost 6 bases and 8 bases, there was a span of 13 bases. The CDR3 contains 12 residues. The CDR3 sequence: CASRVPGDGYTL. For the CDR3, the DNA is TGTGCCAGCAGGGTACCAGGGGACGGCTACACCCTC.

This clonotype occurred many times. This rearrangement joins TRBV6-5 to TRBJ1-1; D might be TRBD1 (5 bases). The CDR3 covers 15 residues. V lost 2 bases to trimming and J lost 0 bases, with 10 bases between them. The germline CDR1 and CDR2 sequences are MNHEY and SVGAGI. The CDR3 loop reads CASSYGTVMNTEAFF. The CDR3 DNA follows: TGTGCCAGCAGTTACGGGACCGTCATGAACACTGAAGCTTTCTTT.

The V and J genes are TRBV6-1 and TRBJ2-7; D remains ambiguous. Trimming pared 7 bases from V and 0 bases from J, leaving 13 bases between. Germline CDR1 reads MNHNS; CDR2 reads SASEGT. CDR3 size: 14 residues. DNA for the CDR3: TGTGCCAGCAAGACTGATTATAGCTCCTACGAGCAGTACTTC. Translating gives CASKTDYSSYEQYF.

This clonotype was seen many times. This chain connects TRBV27 to TRBJ2-6; D is unclear. Trimming cost V 1 base and J 2 bases, with 3 bases left between them. The CDR3 contains 14 residues. The germline gives CDR1 MNHEY, CDR2 SMNVEV (reference sequence). CDR3 residues: CASSLFAGANVLTF. The CDR3 region has the DNA TGTGCCAGCAGTTTATTTGCTGGGGCCAACGTCCTGACTTTC.

This clonotype was recorded many times. V usage is TRBV28 and J usage is TRBJ1-1; D not certain. The CDR3 is 10 residues long. CDR1 MDHEN and CDR2 SYDVKM come from the germline V gene. V shed 5 bases and J shed 11 bases, with 9 bases lying between them. CDR3 nucleotides: TGTGCCAGCAGTGAATTGGTGGCTTTCTTT. Residues: CASSELVAFF.

In its sample, this clonotype was seen many times. This sequence joins TRBV12-3 or TRBV12-4 and TRBJ1-4; 7 bases map to TRBD1. Trimming took 6 bases from V and 3 from J; bases not matched to a gene: 7. This CDR3 contains 15 residues. Here the CDR3 DNA reads TGTGCCAGCAGCCTCATCAGGGGGGCTAATGAAAAACTGTTTTTT. Residues: CASSLIRGANEKLFF.

The table lists this clonotype with many counts. The chain couples TRBV3-1 to TRBJ2-2; D unclear. CDR1 and CDR2 (germline): LGHDT, YNNKEL (reference sequence). V lost 2 bases, J lost 7 bases, and 8 bases lay in between. The CDR3 is 13 residues long. CDR3 amino acids: CASSQLIVGELFF. In DNA form, the CDR3 reads TGTGCCAGCAGCCAACTAATAGTCGGGGAGCTGTTTTTT.

This clonotype came up many times. The V and J genes are TRBV6-2 or TRBV6-3 and TRBJ2-7, with a tentative D call TRBD2 (5 bases). Germline CDR1 is MNHEY and CDR2 is SVGEGT. The CDR3 length is 13 residues. The V end lost 2 bases, the J end lost 6 bases, and 11 bases lay between the germline ends. The CDR3 loop reads CASSYERQSEQYF. The DNA of the CDR3 is TGTGCCAGCAGTTACGAGCGGCAGTCCGAGCAGTACTTC.

The sample holds many counts of this clonotype. The chain is built from TRBV18 and TRBJ2-5; 15 bases are shared with TRBD2. The germline V gene encodes CDR1 KGHSH and CDR2 LQKENI. This CDR3 spans 16 amino acids. J gave up 4 bases and V 2 bases, and 2 bases lay outside the gene matches. CDR3 nucleotide sequence: TGTGCCAGCTCACCAGGGGGACTAGCGGGAGGAGAGACCCAGTACTTC. Translated: CASSPGGLAGGETQYF. The complete variable domain, with remaining parts taken from reference TRBV18 and TRBJ2-5, reads NAGVMQNPRHLVRRRGQEARLRCSPMKGHSHVYWYRQLPEEGLKFMVYLQKENIIDESGMPKERFSAEFPKEGPSILRIQQVVRGDSAAYFCASSPGGLAGGETQYFGPGTRLLVL.

This clonotype was seen a handful of times. The rearrangement links TRBV9 to TRBJ2-1; D is possibly TRBD1 or TRBD2 (5 bases each). Germline V gene sequence: CDR1 SGDLS, CDR2 YYNGEE. Trimming shortened V by 1 base and J by 5 bases, and 19 bases separated the two germline ends. The CDR3 runs to 17 residues. The CDR3 region is CASSVRWGARGDNEQFF. CDR3 nucleotide sequence: TGTGCCAGCAGCGTACGATGGGGCGCGAGGGGAGACAATGAGCAGTTCTTC.

This clonotype was counted only a few times. The chain joins TRBV20-1 to TRBJ2-3; D gene ambiguous. The germline CDR1 and CDR2 sequences are DFQATT and SNEGSKA (reference sequence). The CDR3 sequence is 15 residues long. Trimming cost V 4 bases and J 0 bases, with 14 bases left between them. CDR3 residues: CSAKPHFPSTDTQYF. In DNA form, the CDR3 reads TGCAGTGCTAAACCCCATTTTCCTAGCACAGATACGCAGTATTTT.